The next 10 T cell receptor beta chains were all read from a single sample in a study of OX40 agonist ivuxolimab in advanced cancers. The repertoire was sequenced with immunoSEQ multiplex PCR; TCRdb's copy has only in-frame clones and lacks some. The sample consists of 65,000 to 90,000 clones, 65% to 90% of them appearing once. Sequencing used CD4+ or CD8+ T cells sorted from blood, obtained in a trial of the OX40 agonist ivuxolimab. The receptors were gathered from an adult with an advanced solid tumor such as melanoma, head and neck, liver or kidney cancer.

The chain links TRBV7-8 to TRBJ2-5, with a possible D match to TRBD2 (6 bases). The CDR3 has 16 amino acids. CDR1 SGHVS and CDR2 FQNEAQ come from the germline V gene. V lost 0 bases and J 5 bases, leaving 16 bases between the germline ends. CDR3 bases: TGTGCCAGCAGCTTAGCGAGGCAGGGACTGGGCGAGACCCAGTACTTC. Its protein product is CASSLARQGLGETQYF. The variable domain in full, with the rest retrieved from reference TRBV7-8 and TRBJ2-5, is GAGVSQSPRYKVAKRGQDVALRCDPISGHVSLFWYQQALGQGPEFLTYFQNEAQLDKSGLPSDRFFAERPEGSVSTLKIQRTQQEDSAVYLCASSLARQGLGETQYFGPGTRLLVL.

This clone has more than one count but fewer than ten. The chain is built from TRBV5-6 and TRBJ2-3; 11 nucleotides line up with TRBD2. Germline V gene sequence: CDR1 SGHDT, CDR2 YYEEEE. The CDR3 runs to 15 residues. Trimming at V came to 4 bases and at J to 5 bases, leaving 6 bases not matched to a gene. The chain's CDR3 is CASSIAGGLGDTQYF. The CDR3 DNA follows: TGTGCCAGCAGCATAGCGGGAGGGCTGGGAGATACGCAGTATTTT.

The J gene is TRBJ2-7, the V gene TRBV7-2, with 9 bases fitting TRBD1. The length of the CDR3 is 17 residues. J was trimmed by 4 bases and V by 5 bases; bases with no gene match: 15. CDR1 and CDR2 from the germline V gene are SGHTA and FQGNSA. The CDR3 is CASSPDLLGQGFYEQYF. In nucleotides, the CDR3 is TGTGCCAGCAGCCCAGACTTGTTGGGACAGGGTTTTTACGAGCAGTACTTC.

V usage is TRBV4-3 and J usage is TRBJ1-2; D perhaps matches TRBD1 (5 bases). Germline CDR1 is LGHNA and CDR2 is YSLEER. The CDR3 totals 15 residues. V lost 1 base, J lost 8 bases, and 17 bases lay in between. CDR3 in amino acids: CASSQVGMGVGGYTF. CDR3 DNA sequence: TGCGCCAGCAGCCAAGTCGGGATGGGGGTGGGCGGCTACACCTTC.

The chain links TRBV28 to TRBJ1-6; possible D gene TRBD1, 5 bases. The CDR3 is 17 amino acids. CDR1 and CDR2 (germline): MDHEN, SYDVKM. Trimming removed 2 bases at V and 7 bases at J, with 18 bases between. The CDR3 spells CASSLPASGARNSPLHF. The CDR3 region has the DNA TGTGCCAGCAGTTTACCCGCAAGTGGGGCTCGCAATTCACCCCTCCACTTT.

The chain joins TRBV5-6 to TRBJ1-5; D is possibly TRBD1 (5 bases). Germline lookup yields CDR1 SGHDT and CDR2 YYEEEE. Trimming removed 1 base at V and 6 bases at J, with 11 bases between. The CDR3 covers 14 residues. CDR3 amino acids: CASSLLGEGQPQHF. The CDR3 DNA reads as TGTGCCAGCAGCTTGTTAGGGGAGGGTCAGCCCCAGCATTTT.

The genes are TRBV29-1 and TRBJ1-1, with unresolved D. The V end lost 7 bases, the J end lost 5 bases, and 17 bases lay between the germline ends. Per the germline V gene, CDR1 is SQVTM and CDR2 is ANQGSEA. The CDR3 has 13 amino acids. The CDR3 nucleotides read TGCAGCGCCTTCGCCGGGAGGGAAACTGAAGCTTTCTTT. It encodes CSAFAGRETEAFF.

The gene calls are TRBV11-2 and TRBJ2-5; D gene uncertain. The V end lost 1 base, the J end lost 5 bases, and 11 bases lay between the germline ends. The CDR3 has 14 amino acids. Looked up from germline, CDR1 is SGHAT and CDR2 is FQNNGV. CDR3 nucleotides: TGTGCCAGCAGCTTAGCCCGGTATGCGGAGACCCAGTACTTC. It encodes CASSLARYAETQYF.

Here the CDR3 DNA reads TGTGCCAGTAGTATAGGTGGGCAGGGTACCTTTTATAGCAATCAGCCCCAGCATTTT. Translated, it gives CASSIGGQGTFYSNQPQHF. The chain uses TRBV19 and TRBJ1-5; possible D gene TRBD1, 5 bases. Trimming left V 1 base short and J 0 bases short, with 19 bases between. The CDR3 totals 19 residues. Germline V CDR1 and CDR2: LNHDA, SQIVND (reference sequence). Looking up the rest from reference TRBV19 and TRBJ1-5 gives the full variable domain: DGGITQSPKYLFRKEGQNVTLSCEQNLNHDAMYWYRQDPGQGLRLIYYSQIVNDFQKGDIAEGYSVSREKKESFPLTVTSAQKNPTAFYLCASSIGGQGTFYSNQPQHFGDGTRLSIL.

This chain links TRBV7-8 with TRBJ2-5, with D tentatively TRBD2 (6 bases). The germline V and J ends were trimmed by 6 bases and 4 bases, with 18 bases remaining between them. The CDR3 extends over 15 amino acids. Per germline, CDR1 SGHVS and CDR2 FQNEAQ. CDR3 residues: CASRPSEGEVETQYF. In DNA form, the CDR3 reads TGTGCCAGCAGACCCTCGGAGGGTGAAGTAGAGACCCAGTACTTC.